This entry concerns a single T cell receptor beta chain. What it recognizes is unknown. Individual cDNA molecules in this library carried unique molecular identifiers. TCRdb processed the RACE reads anew with MiXCR; each CDR3 protein has one entry. The sample holds 70,000 to 80,000 distinct CDR3 sequences, 32% seen once. The sample is drawn from a study of human T cells and chemical hapten exposure. Overall study findings and caveats: Positive correlation was observed between PT1 expanded TCR counts and patch test score. Each of the donors had alopecia, so their immune responses may not resemble those of healthy people.

The time point: patch test 1, 2 weeks after DPC sensitization. Regarding treatment: therapeutic diphenylcyclopropenone sensitization with weekly scalp DPC. Blood collection took place prior to placing each patch test. V shed 3 bases, J shed 7 bases, and the junction held 10 bases outside the gene matches. Germline V gives CDR1 DFQATT, CDR2 SNEGSKA (reference sequence). This CDR3 is built from 16 residues. The chain employs TRBV20-1 and TRBJ2-1, with TRBD2 matching 12 bases. The receptor was isolated from a man aged 35 to 55 with alopecia areata. Some clones in this sample may be carry-over from other donors' samples. The sequenced sample was whole blood, obtained in connection with sensitization to the hapten diphenylcyclopropenone (DPC). CDR3 sequence: CSARGAGLAGGNEQFF. The CDR3 DNA reads TGCAGTGCTAGGGGAGCGGGTCTAGCGGGAGGGAATGAGCAGTTCTTC.